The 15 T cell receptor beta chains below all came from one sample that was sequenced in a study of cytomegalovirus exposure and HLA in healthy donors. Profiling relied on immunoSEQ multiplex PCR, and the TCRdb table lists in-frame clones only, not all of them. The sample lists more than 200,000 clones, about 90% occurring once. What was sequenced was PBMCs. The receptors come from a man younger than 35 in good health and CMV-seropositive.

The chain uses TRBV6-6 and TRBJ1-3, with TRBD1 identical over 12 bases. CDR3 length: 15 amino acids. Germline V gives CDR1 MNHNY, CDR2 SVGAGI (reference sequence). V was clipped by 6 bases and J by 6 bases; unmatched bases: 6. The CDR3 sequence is CASSPGTGGPNTIYF. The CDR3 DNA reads TGTGCCAGCAGCCCAGGGACAGGGGGCCCAAACACCATATATTTT.

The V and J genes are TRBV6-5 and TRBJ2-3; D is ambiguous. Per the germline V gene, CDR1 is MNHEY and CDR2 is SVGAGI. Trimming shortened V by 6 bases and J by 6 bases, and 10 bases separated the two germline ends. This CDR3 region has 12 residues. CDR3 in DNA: TGTGCCAGCAGGGGCCCCGCGGATACGCAGTATTTT. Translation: CASRGPADTQYF.

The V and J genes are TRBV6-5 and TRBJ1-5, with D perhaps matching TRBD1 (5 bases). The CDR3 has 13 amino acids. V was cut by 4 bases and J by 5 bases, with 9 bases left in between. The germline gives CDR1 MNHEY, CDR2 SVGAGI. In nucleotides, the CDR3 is TGTGCCAGCAGTTGGGGAGGGGATCAGCCCCAGCATTTT. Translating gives CASSWGGDQPQHF.

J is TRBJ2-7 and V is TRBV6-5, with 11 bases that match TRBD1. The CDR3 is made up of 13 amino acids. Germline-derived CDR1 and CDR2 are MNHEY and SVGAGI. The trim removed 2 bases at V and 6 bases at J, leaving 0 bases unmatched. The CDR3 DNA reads TGTGCCAGCAGTTACGGGACAGGGGGCGAGCAGTACTTC. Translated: CASSYGTGGEQYF.

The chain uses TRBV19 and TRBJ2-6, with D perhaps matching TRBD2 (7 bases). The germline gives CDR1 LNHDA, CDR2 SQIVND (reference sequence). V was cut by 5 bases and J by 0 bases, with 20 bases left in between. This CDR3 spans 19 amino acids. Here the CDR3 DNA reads TGTGCCAGTAGTGGGGGGGTGACAGGATTGTCCTCTGGGGCCAACGTCCTGACTTTC. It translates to CASSGGVTGLSSGANVLTF. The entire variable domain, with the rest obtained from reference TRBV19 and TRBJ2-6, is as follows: DGGITQSPKYLFRKEGQNVTLSCEQNLNHDAMYWYRQDPGQGLRLIYYSQIVNDFQKGDIAEGYSVSREKKESFPLTVTSAQKNPTAFYLCASSGGVTGLSSGANVLTFGAGSRLTVL.

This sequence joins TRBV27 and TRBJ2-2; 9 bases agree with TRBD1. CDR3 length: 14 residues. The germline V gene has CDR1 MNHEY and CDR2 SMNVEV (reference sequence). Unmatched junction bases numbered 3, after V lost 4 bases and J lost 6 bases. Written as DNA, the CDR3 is TGTGCCAGCAGTTGGGACAGGGAGGCCGGGGAGCTGTTTTTT. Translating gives CASSWDREAGELFF.

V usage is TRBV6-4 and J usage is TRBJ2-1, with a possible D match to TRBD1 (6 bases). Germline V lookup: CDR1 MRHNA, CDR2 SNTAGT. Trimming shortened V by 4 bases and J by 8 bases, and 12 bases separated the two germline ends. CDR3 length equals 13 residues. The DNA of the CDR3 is TGTGCCAGCAGTGTTACAGGGCTCGATGAGCAGTTCTTC. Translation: CASSVTGLDEQFF.

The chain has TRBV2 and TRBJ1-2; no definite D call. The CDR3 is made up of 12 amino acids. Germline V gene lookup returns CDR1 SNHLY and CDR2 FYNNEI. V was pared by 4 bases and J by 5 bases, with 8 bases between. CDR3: CASSGTDYGYTF. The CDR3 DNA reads TGTGCCAGCAGTGGAACAGATTATGGCTACACCTTC.

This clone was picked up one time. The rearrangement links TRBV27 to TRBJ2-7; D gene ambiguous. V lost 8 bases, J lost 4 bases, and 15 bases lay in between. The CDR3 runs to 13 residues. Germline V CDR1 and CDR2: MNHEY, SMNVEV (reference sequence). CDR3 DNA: TGTGCCAGCGGAACTACGAACCTGTACGAGCAGTACTTC. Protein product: CASGTTNLYEQYF.

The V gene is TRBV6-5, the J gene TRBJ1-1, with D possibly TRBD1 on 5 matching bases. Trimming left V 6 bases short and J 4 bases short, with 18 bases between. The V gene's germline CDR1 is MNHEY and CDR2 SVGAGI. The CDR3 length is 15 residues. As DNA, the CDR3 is TGTGCCAGCAGCTCTGGTTTAGGCGGGGGCACTGAAGCTTTCTTT. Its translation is CASSSGLGGGTEAFF.

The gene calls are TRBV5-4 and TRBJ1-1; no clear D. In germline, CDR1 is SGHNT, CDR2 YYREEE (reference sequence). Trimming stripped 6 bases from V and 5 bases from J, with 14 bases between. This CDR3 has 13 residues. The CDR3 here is CASISNGQTEAFF. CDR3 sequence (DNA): TGTGCCAGCATCTCCAACGGGCAAACTGAAGCTTTCTTT.

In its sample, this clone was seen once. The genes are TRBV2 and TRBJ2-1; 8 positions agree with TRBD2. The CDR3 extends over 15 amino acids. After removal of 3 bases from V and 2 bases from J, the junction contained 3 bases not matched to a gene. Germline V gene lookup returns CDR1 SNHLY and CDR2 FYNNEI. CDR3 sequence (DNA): TGTGCCAGCAGTGACTTGGGACTAGCCTACAATGAGCAGTTCTTC. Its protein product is CASSDLGLAYNEQFF.

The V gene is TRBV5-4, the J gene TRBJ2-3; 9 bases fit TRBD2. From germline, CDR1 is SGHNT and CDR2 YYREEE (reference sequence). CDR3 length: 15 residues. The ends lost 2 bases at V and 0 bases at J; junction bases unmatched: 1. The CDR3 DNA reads TGTGCCAGCAGCTTTAGCGGGAGTAGCACAGATACGCAGTATTTT. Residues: CASSFSGSSTDTQYF.

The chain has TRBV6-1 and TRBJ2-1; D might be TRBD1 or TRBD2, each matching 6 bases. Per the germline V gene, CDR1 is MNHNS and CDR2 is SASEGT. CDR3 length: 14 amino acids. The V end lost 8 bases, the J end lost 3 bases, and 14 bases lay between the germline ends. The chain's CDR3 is CASLEGGYYNEQFF. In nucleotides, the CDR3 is TGTGCCAGCCTCGAGGGGGGCTACTACAATGAGCAGTTCTTC.

CDR3 in DNA: TGCGCCAGCAGTGTTGCATTTGGGACGCAGTCCTACGAGCAGTACTTC. It translates to CASSVAFGTQSYEQYF. V usage is TRBV10-2 and J usage is TRBJ2-7; D might be TRBD1 or TRBD2, each matching 5 bases. Germline V gene data show CDR1 as WSHSY and CDR2 as SAAADI. There are 16 residues in the CDR3. V gave up 4 bases and J gave up 1 base, with 17 bases separating them.